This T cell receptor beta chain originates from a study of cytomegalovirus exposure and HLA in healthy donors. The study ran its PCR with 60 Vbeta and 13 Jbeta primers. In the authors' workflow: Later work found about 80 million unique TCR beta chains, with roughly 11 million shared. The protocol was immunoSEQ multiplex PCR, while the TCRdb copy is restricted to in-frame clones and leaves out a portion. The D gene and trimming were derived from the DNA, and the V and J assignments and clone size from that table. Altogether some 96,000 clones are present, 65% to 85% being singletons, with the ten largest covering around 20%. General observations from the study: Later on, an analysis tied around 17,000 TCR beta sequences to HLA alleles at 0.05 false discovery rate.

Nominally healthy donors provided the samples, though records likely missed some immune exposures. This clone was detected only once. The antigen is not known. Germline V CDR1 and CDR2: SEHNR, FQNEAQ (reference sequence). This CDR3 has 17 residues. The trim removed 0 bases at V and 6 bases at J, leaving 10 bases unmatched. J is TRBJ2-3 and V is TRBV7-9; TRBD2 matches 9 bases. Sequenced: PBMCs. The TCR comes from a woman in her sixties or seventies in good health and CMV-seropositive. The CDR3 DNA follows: TGTGCCAGCAGCTTAGCACCGGGACTAGCAACGGTGGATACGCAGTATTTT. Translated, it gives CASSLAPGLATVDTQYF.